This T cell receptor (beta chain) was profiled in a study of blood T cell repertoires in COVID-19 (dated by TCRdb to 2018 to 2021). In terms of the full investigation: The collaborator samples originated in the United States, Italy and Spain and spanned the acute and convalescent phases of COVID-19. Where available, HLA class I and class II types were taken from metadata supplied by the sample provider and were not determined by assay-based typing. The repertoires were released in a freely available public database intended as a resource for research on the immune response to SARS-CoV-2. The samples were drawn from the first 160 participants of the ongoing ImmuneRACE study and from about 1,200 subjects provided by 6 global collaborators. Nearly every sample came with metadata listing a de-identified subject ID, COVID-19 status, age in years and sex. The prospective study material was composed of cDNA or gDNA derived from T cells, B-cell-depleted T cells, or PBMCs. Deeply sampled blood TCRbeta repertoires from subjects exposed to, actively infected with, or recovered from COVID-19 were included in the dataset. Summary of the overall study and its limitations: How much clinical and demographic metadata was included differed by source and by participant, and the metadata was provided uncurated.

Relative to germline, V is 5 bases shorter and J is 5 bases shorter, with 13 bases between their ends. CDR1 and CDR2 were assigned from the germline V gene as KGHSH and LQKENI. The CDR3 spans 14 residues, from the cysteine through the phenylalanine. The kept DNA is CDR3 alone, 42 bases in frame from the first base. At one collaborating source in Seattle, patients were enrolled during active infection and were followed longitudinally through the course of disease. Each collaborating institution followed its own protocols to collect whole blood in K2EDTA tubes. For TCRbeta analysis, collaborators shipped samples in one of three forms: frozen whole blood, isolated PBMCs, or DNA extracted from either of those sample types. The immunoSEQ Assay, a bias-controlled multiplex PCR, was used to amplify TCRbeta CDR3 regions from genomic DNA. In the original analysis: The number of nucleated cells in each sample was estimated from the amplification of reference gene primers within the assay. Sequence reads were collapsed and filtered to measure the absolute abundance of every unique TCRbeta CDR3 rearrangement. For each sample, productive Simpson clonality was calculated as the square root of Simpson's diversity index across productive rearrangements. TCRdb stores this immuneACCESS table with in-frame sequences only. Part of the clones is absent; in the studies checked, under half of the shortfall reflects unresolved V genes, and no reason is known for the rest. D and trimming come from the DNA, and the V and J calls and clone size come from that table. The sample table shows approximately 180,000 clones, and around four fifths are seen once. Of the sample, around 6.3% is held by the ten largest clones.

A word on this clone: Its antigen is unknown. Nothing much larger sits one base from this clone, and base qualities are not available.

The clonotype comes from a woman in her thirties or forties with COVID-19, enrolled during active disease. What was sequenced was peripheral blood. The chain is encoded by TRBV18 joined to TRBJ1-5; the D gene is perhaps TRBD1, from 6 matching bases. The DNA is TGTGCCAGCTCATCTAGACAGGCTGATCAGCCCCAGCATTTT. The translation is CASSSRQADQPQHF.